The TCR beta chain described here comes from a study of shared clonotypes between healthy human individuals. General study findings and limits: Expectations were that clonotype sharing among donors would be affected by sequencing depth.

This CDR3 has 13 residues. CDR1 is SGHDT and CDR2 is YYEEEE in the germline V gene. V gave up 4 bases and J gave up 10 bases, with 12 bases separating them. Clones were read by immunoSEQ multiplex PCR, and TCRdb kept only the in-frame ones, dropping some. The repertoire holds about half a million clones, with around 73% as singletons. There are a few counts of this clone. Its antigen is currently unknown. The rearrangement uses TRBV5-6 and TRBJ2-6, with D possibly being TRBD2 (5 bases). This clonotype was sampled from a woman between 35 and 50 years old in good health. Some clones in this sample may be carry-over from other donors' samples. The sample comprised PBMCs. The CDR3 bases are TGTGCCAGCAGCCAAGGACTGGATAACGTCCTGACTTTC. This translates into CASSQGLDNVLTF.